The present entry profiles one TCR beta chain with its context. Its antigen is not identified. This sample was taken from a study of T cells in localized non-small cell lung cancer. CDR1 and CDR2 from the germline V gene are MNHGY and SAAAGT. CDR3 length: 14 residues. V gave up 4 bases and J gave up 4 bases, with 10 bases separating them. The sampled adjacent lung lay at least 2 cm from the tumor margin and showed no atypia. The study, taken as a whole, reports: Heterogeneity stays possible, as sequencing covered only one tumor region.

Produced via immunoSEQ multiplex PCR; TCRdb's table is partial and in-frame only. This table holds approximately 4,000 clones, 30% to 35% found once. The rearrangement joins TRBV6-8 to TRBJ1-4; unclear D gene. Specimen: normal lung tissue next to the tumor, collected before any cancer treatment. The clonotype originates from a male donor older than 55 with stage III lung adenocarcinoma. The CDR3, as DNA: TGTGCCAGCAGTTCGACCGGAGGTAATGAAAAACTGTTTTTT. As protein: CASSSTGGNEKLFF.